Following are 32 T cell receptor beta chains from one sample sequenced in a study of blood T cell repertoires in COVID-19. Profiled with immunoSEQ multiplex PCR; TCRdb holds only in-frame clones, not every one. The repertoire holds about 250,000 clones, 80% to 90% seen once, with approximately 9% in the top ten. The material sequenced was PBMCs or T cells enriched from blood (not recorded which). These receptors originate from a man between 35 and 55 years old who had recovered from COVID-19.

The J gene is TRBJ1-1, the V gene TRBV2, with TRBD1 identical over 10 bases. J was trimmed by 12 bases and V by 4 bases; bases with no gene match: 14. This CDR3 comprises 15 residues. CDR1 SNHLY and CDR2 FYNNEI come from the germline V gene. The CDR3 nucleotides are TGTGCCAGCAGTGGGGAGCCGGGACAGGGGATCGGATCTTTCTTT. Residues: CASSGEPGQGIGSFF.

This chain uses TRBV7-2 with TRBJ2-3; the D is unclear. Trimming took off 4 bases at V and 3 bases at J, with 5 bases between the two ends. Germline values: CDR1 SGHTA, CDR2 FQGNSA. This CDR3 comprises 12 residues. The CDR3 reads CASSSPTDTQYF. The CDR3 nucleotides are TGTGCCAGCAGCTCCCCTACAGATACGCAGTATTTT.

The chain's CDR3 is CASSRPGTTSAKEQFF. The CDR3, as DNA: TGTGCCAGCAGCCGACCCGGAACGACTAGCGCCAAGGAGCAGTTCTTC. V is TRBV14 and J is TRBJ2-1, with 8 bases fitting TRBD2. The CDR3 loop spans 16 amino acids. Trimming at V came to 4 bases and at J to 10 bases, leaving 15 bases not matched to a gene. Per the germline V gene, CDR1 is SGHDN and CDR2 is FVKESK.

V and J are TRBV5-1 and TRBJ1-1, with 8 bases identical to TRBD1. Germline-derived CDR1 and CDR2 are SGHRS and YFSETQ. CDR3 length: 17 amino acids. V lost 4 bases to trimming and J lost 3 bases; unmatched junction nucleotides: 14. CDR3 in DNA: TGCGCCAGCAGCCGGACCGGGACAGGAACGGGTGACACTGAAGCTTTCTTT. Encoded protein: CASSRTGTGTGDTEAFF.

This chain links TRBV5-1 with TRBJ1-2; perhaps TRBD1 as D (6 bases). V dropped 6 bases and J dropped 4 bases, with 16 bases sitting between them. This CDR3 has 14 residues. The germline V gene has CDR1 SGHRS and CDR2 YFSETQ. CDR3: CASTTGGATYGYTF. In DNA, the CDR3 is TGCGCCAGCACTACTGGGGGGGCTACCTATGGCTACACCTTC.

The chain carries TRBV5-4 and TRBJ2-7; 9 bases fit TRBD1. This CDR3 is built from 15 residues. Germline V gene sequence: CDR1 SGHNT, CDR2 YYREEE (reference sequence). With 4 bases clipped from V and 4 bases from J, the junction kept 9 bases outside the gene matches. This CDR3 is CASSRETGGIYEQYF. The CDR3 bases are TGTGCCAGCAGCCGAGAAACAGGGGGCATATACGAGCAGTACTTC.

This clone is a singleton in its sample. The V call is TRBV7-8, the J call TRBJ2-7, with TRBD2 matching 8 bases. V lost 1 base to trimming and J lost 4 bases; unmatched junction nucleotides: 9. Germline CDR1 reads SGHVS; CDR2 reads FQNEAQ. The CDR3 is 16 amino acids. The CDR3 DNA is TGTGCCAGCAGCTTAGAAGCGGGAGCTTTCCTGTACGAGCAGTACTTC. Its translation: CASSLEAGAFLYEQYF.

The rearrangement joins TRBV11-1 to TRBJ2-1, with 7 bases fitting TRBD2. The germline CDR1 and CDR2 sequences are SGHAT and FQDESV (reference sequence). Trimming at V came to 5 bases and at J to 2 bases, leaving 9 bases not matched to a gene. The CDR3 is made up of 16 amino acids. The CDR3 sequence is CASSPPGTTPYNEQFF. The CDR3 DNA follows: TGTGCCAGCAGCCCCCCCGGGACTACTCCCTACAATGAGCAGTTCTTC.

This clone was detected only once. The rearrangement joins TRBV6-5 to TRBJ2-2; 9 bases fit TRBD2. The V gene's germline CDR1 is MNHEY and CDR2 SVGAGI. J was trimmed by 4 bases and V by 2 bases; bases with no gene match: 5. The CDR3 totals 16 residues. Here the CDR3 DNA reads TGTGCCAGCAGTTACGTAGGGACTAGCCGCACCGGGGAGCTGTTTTTT. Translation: CASSYVGTSRTGELFF.

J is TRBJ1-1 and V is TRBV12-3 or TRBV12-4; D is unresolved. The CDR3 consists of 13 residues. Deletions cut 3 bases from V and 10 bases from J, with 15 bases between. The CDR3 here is CASSFVGREGAFF. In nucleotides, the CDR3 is TGTGCCAGCAGTTTCGTAGGTAGGGAGGGAGCTTTCTTT.

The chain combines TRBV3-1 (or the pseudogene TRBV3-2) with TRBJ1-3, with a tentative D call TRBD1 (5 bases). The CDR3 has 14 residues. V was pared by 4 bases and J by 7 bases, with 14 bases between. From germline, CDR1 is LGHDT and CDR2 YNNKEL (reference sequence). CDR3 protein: CASSRDSGWNTIYF. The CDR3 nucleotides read TGTGCCAGCAGCCGAGATTCAGGGTGGAACACCATATATTTT.

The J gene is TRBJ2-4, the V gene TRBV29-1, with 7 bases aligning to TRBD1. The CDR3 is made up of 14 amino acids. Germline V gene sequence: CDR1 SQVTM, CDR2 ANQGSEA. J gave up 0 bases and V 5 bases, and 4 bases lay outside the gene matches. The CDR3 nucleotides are TGCAGCGTTAAACAGGGGCTAGCCAAAAACATTCAGTACTTC. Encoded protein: CSVKQGLAKNIQYF.

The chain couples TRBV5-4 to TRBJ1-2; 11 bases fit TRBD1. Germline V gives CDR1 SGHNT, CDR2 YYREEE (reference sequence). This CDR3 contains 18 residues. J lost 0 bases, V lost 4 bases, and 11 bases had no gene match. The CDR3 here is CASSRTGGGGSANYGYTF. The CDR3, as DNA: TGTGCCAGCAGCAGGACAGGGGGCGGGGGTTCAGCTAACTATGGCTACACCTTC.

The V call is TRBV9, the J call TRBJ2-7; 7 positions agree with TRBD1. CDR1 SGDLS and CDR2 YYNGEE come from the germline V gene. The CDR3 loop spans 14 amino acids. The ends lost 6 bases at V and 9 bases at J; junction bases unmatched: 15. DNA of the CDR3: TGTGCCAGCACCCCGGGACAGAGAAATGTCGGGCAGTACTTC. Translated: CASTPGQRNVGQYF.

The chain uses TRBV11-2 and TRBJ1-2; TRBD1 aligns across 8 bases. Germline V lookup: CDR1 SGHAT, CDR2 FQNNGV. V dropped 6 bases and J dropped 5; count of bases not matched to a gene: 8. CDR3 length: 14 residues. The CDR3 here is CASRPSGQGYGYTF. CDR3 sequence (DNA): TGTGCCAGCAGGCCAAGCGGACAGGGTTATGGCTACACCTTC.

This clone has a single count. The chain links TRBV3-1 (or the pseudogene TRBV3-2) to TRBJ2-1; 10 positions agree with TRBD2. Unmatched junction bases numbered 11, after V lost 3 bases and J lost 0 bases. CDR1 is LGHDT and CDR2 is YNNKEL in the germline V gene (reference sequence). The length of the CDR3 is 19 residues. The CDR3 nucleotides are TGTGCCAGCAGCCAGTTAAACTGGACTAGCGGAAACTCCTACAATGAGCAGTTCTTC. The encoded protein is CASSQLNWTSGNSYNEQFF.

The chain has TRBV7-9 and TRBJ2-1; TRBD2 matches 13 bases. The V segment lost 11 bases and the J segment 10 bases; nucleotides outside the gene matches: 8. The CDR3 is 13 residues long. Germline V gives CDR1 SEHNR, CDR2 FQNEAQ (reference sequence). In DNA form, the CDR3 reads TGTGCCGGACGGGGGACTAGCGGGATAGAGCAGTTCTTC. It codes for CAGRGTSGIEQFF.

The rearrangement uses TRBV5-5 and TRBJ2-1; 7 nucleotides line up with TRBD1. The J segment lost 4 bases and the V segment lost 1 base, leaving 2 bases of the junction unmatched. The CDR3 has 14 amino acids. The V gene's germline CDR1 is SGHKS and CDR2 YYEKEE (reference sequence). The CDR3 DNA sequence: TGTGCCAGCAGCTTGCAGACAGGGTACAATGAGCAGTTCTTC. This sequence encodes CASSLQTGYNEQFF.

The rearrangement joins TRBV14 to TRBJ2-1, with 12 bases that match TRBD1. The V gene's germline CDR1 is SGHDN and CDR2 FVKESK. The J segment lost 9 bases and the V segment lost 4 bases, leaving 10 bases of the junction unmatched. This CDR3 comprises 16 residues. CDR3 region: CASSPHLGQGAGEQFF. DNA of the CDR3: TGTGCCAGCAGCCCCCATTTGGGACAGGGGGCAGGTGAGCAGTTCTTC.

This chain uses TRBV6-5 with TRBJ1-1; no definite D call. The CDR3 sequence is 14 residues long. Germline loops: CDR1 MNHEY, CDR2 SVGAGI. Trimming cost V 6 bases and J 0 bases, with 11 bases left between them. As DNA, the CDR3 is TGTGCCAGCAGAGCAGGCTCAATGAACACTGAAGCTTTCTTT. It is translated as CASRAGSMNTEAFF.

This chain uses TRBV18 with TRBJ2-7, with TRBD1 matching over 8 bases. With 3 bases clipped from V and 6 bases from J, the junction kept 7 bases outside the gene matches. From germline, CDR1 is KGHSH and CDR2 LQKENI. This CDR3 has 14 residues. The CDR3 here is CASSPGQGSFEQYF. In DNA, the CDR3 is TGTGCCAGCTCACCTGGACAGGGTAGTTTCGAGCAGTACTTC.

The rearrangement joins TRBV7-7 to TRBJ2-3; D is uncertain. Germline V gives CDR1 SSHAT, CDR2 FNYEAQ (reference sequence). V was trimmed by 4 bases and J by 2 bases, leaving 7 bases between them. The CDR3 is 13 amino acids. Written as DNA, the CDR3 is TGTGCCAGCAGCTCGATACACACAGATACGCAGTATTTT. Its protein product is CASSSIHTDTQYF.

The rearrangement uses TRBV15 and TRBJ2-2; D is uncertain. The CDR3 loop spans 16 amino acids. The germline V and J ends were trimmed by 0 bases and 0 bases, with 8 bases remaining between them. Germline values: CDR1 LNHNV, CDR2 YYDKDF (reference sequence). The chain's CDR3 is CATSRERFANTGELFF. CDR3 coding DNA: TGTGCCACCAGCAGAGAGCGATTCGCGAACACCGGGGAGCTGTTTTTT.

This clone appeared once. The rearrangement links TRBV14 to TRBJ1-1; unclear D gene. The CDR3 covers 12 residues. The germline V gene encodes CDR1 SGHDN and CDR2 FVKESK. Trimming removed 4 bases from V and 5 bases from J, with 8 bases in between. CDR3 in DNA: TGTGCCAGCAGCCCGAGGCTGACTGAAGCTTTCTTT. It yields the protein CASSPRLTEAFF.

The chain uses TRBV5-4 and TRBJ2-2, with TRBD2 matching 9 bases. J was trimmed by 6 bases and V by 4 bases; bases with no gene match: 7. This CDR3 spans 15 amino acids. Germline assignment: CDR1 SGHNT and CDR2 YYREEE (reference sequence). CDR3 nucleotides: TGTGCCAGCAGCGTCGGGCGGGGGGGCCCCGGGGAGCTGTTTTTT. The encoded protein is CASSVGRGGPGELFF.

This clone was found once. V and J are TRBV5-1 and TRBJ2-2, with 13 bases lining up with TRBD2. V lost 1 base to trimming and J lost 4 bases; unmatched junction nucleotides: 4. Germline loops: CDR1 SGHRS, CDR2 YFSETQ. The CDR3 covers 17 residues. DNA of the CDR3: TGCGCCAGCAGCTTGAGACTAGCGGGGGGAGCCACCGGGGAGCTGTTTTTT. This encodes CASSLRLAGGATGELFF.

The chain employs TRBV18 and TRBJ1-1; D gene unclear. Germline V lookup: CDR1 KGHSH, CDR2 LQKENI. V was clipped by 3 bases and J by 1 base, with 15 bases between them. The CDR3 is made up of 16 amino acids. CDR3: CASSPVVTESNTEAFF. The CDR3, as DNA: TGTGCCAGCTCACCCGTCGTTACAGAATCGAACACTGAAGCTTTCTTT.

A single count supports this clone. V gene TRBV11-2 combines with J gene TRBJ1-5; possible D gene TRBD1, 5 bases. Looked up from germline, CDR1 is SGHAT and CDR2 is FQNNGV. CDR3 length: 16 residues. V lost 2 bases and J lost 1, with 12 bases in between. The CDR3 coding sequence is TGTGCCAGCAGCTTAAAGGCAGGGAGGAGCAATCAGCCCCAGCATTTT. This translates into CASSLKAGRSNQPQHF. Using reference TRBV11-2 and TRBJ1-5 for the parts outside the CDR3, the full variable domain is EAGVAQSPRYKIIEKRQSVAFWCNPISGHATLYWYQQILGQGPKLLIQFQNNGVVDDSQLPKDRFSAERLKGVDSTLKIQPAKLEDSAVYLCASSLKAGRSNQPQHFGDGTRLSIL.

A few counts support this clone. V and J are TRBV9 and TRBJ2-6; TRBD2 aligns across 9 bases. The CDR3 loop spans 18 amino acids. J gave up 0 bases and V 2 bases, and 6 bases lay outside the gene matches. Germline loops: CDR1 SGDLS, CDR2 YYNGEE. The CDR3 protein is CASSVGLAGSSGANVLTF. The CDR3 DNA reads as TGTGCCAGCAGCGTGGGGCTAGCGGGAAGCTCTGGGGCCAACGTCCTGACTTTC. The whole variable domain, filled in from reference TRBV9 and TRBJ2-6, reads DSGVTQTPKHLITATGQRVTLRCSPRSGDLSVYWYQQSLDQGLQFLIQYYNGEERAKGNILERFSAQQFPDLHSELNLSSLELGDSALYFCASSVGLAGSSGANVLTFGAGSRLTVL.

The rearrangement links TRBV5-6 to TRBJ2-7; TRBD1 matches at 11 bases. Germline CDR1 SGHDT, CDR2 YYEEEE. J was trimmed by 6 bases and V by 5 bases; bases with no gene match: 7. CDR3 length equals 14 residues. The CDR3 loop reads CASRGDRGISEQYF. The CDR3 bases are TGTGCCAGCAGGGGGGACAGGGGGATATCCGAGCAGTACTTC. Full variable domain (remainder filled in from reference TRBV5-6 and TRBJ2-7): DAGVTQSPTHLIKTRGQQVTLRCSPKSGHDTVSWYQQALGQGPQFIFQYYEEEERQRGNFPDRFSGHQFPNYSSELNVNALLLGDSALYLCASRGDRGISEQYFGPGTRLTVT.

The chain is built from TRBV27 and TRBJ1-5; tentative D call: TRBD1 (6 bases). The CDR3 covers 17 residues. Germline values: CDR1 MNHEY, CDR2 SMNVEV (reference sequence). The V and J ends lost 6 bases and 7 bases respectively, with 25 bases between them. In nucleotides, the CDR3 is TGTGCCAGCAGCCTACGGGGGGCCGGGACATCAAAACAGCCCCAGCATTTT. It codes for CASSLRGAGTSKQPQHF.

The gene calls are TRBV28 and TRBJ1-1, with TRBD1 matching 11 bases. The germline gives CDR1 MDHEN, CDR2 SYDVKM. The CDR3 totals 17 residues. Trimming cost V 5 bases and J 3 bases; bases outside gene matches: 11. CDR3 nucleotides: TGTGCCAGCAGTAAACTGAGGACAGGGGGCCTGGACACTGAAGCTTTCTTT. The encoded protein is CASSKLRTGGLDTEAFF.